This T cell receptor beta chain was documented in a study of blood T cell repertoires in COVID-19. Whole-study context: Samples came from the United States, Italy and Spain, spanning acute and convalescent COVID-19.

How the authors handled the data: By means of reference gene primer amplification, nucleated cell counts were estimated. Assay used: immunoSEQ multiplex PCR; TCRdb lists only in-frame clones, some missing. V and J calls and clone size are as listed in that table; D and trimming were resolved from the DNA. The table lists about 170,000 clones, about 89% of them singletons, with around 0.77% in the top ten. This clone appeared once. Assignment of participants to cohorts was predicated upon participant-reported clinical history. Recovered participants had two consecutive negative NP/OP PCR tests, healthcare professional clearance, or symptom resolution. This CDR3 is built from 13 residues. The germline V and J ends were trimmed by 6 bases and 2 bases, with 12 bases remaining between them. Germline CDR1 is SQVTM and CDR2 is ANQGSEA.

Sample: PBMCs or T cells enriched from blood (not recorded which). The chain uses TRBV29-1 and TRBJ2-3; D is possibly TRBD2 (5 bases). The TCR sequence derives from a woman aged 18-29 years who had recovered from COVID-19. The CDR3 DNA is TGCAGCGTCAAGGCGGACTCCACAGATACGCAGTATTTT. This translates into CSVKADSTDTQYF.